Listed below are T cell receptor beta chains from one sample, sequenced in a study of neurological immune-mediated disorders. TCRdb re-analysed the 5' RACE reads in MiXCR, keeping a single row per CDR3 protein. The table includes tens of thousands of distinct CDR3 sequences, around 3.9% detected once. Sequencing used PBMCs. All receptors derive from a man aged 25 to 40 with multiple sclerosis. CDR3s include the opening cysteine and the closing phenylalanine or tryptophan. The D gene is left open where the match is weak. Clone size is shown for a subset of rows, as once, few, many or a class of expanded clone.

J | V | D | size | DNA | CDR3
TRBJ2-3 | TRBV20-1 | TRBD2 | many | TGCAGTGCTCATTACGCTGCTAGCGGTAACCCAGATACGCAGTATTTT | CSAHYAASGNPDTQYF
TRBJ2-2 | TRBV27 | - | many | TGTGCCAGCAGTTTACTAAAAGGGAGGAACACCGGGGAGCTGTTTTTT | CASSLLKGRNTGELFF
TRBJ1-5 | TRBV6-5 | - | many | TGTGCCAGCTGCCCCCGAGGGTCAGAGCGTCAGCCCCAGCATTTT | CASCPRGSERQPQHF
TRBJ1-1 | TRBV10-2 | - | many | TGCGCCAGCAGTGAGAGGGTCGCCAAGATCATGAACACTGAAGCTTTCTTT | CASSERVAKIMNTEAFF
TRBJ2-7 | TRBV6-6 | TRBD2 | many | TGTGCCAGCAGTCTTAGCGGGGGTGCGTACTTC | CASSLSGGAYF
TRBJ1-1 | TRBV20-1 | - | - | TGCAGTGCTAGAGATCTCGGGGGGGCGCTGGGCACTGAAGCTTTCTTT | CSARDLGGALGTEAFF
TRBJ2-2 | TRBV5-1 | TRBD2 | many | TGCGCCAGCAGCTTCGGACTAGCGGGCTTGAACACCGGGGAGCTGTTTTTT | CASSFGLAGLNTGELFF
TRBJ2-2 | TRBV5-1 | - | many | TGCGCCAGCAGCGAGCGACAAGTGCGGTCCGGGGAGCTGTTTTTT | CASSERQVRSGELFF
TRBJ2-5 | TRBV29-1 | - | many | TGCAGCGTTGAAAAAGGGGGGGAGACCCAGTACTTC | CSVEKGGETQYF
TRBJ1-1 | TRBV7-6 | - | many | TGTGCCAGCAGCTTAGGGGGCGCGTACACTGAAGCTTTCTTT | CASSLGGAYTEAFF
TRBJ2-7 | TRBV5-6 | TRBD1 | many | TGTGCCAGCAGCTTGTTGGGACAGGGGGACGAAGAGCAGTACTTC | CASSLLGQGDEEQYF
TRBJ1-2 | TRBV9 | - | many | TGTGCCAGCAGCGTAGCCCCCGGAGAGGGCTACACCTTC | CASSVAPGEGYTF
TRBJ1-6 | TRBV20-1 | - | many | TGCAGTGCTAGAGATTTCGTAAGGGTCCGAGGATCACCCCTCCACTTT | CSARDFVRVRGSPLHF
TRBJ2-7 | TRBV5-5 | - | many | TGTGCCAGCAGCTTGGTTGATTCGTGGGAGCAGTACTTC | CASSLVDSWEQYF
TRBJ1-4 | TRBV7-9 | - | many | TGTGCCAGCAGCTCGTACAGGGTAATGGAGGAAAAACTGTTTTTT | CASSSYRVMEEKLFF
TRBJ2-7 | TRBV5-6 | - | many | TGTGCCAGCAGCCTTGGTGGGGAACCTACCTACGAGCAGTACTTC | CASSLGGEPTYEQYF
TRBJ2-1 | TRBV27 | - | many | TGTGCCAGCAGTGTTCGGGATTCCTACAATGAGCAGTTCTTC | CASSVRDSYNEQFF